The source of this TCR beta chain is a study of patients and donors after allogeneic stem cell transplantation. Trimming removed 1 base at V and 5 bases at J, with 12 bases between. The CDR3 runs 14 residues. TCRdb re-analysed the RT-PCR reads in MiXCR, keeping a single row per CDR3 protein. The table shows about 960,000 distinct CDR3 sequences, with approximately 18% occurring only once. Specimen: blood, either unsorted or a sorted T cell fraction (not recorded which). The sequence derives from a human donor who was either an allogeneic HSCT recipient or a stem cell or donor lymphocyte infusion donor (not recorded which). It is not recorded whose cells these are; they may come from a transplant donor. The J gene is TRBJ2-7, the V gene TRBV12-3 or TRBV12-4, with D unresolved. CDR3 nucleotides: TGTGCCAGCAGTTTAGATCGTCGGATTCACGAGCAGTACTTC. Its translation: CASSLDRRIHEQYF.